These 19 T cell receptor beta chains were sequenced from one sample in a study of cytomegalovirus exposure and HLA in healthy donors. The PCR employed 60 Vbeta primers together with 13 Jbeta primers. Profiling relied on immunoSEQ multiplex PCR, and the TCRdb table lists in-frame clones only, not all of them. Among nearly 200,000 clones listed, approximately 85% were seen once. Material: PBMCs. The receptors shown here come from a woman aged 45-65 years in good health and CMV-seropositive.

The chain joins TRBV5-6 to TRBJ1-1; 8 bases are shared with TRBD1. This CDR3 has 15 amino acids. The V segment lost 4 bases and the J segment 2 bases; nucleotides outside the gene matches: 7. CDR1 and CDR2 (germline): SGHDT, YYEEEE. The CDR3 coding sequence is TGTGCCAGCAGCCCCGGGGACAGGATTAACACTGAAGCTTTCTTT. Translated, it gives CASSPGDRINTEAFF.

The rearrangement uses TRBV18 and TRBJ1-5, with D perhaps TRBD1 (5 bases). The germline gives CDR1 KGHSH, CDR2 LQKENI. This CDR3 spans 15 amino acids. The V end was cut by 3 bases, the J end by 5 bases, with 14 bases between. CDR3 sequence reads: CASSPGEGRDQPQHF. CDR3 coding DNA: TGTGCCAGCTCACCGGGGGAGGGAAGGGATCAGCCCCAGCATTTT.

V gene TRBV7-8 combines with J gene TRBJ1-6; D not resolved. The germline V and J ends were trimmed by 5 bases and 1 base, with 9 bases remaining between them. The germline gives CDR1 SGHVS, CDR2 FQNEAQ. The CDR3 consists of 15 residues. CDR3 residues: CASSPTVSYNSPLHF. As DNA, the CDR3 is TGTGCCAGCAGCCCTACTGTTTCCTATAATTCACCCCTCCACTTT.

This clone was detected a few times. This chain connects TRBV29-1 to TRBJ2-7, with 9 bases fitting TRBD1. The CDR3 is 13 residues long. The J segment lost 5 bases and the V segment lost 6 bases, leaving 8 bases of the junction unmatched. Per germline, CDR1 SQVTM and CDR2 ANQGSEA. CDR3 coding DNA: TGCAGCGTAAGCGAACAGGGGGCTAACGAGCAGTACTTC. Encoded protein: CSVSEQGANEQYF.

This sequence joins TRBV6-6 and TRBJ1-3; D unresolved. Germline CDR1 MNHNY, CDR2 SVGAGI (reference sequence). Trimming took 8 bases from V and 4 from J, leaving 18 bases between them. This CDR3 is built from 15 residues. CDR3 in DNA: TGTGCCAGCCGCGACCAAACCCGGGGAGGAAACACCATATATTTT. Its protein product is CASRDQTRGGNTIYF.

This chain's CDR3 is CASSPTSGGLSTDTQYF. CDR3 in DNA: TGTGCCAGCAGTCCCACGAGCGGGGGGCTTAGCACAGATACGCAGTATTTT. The gene calls are TRBV7-6 and TRBJ2-3; 9 bases agree with TRBD2. Germline V gives CDR1 SGHVS, CDR2 FNYEAQ. The CDR3 consists of 17 residues. Trimming took 6 bases from V and 0 from J; bases not matched to a gene: 10.

This clone showed up just a few times. The chain employs TRBV18 and TRBJ1-1; D is ambiguous. CDR3 size: 16 residues. Germline V gene lookup returns CDR1 KGHSH and CDR2 LQKENI. V lost 4 bases and J lost 0, with 15 bases in between. CDR3 sequence: CASSLLTGLMNTEAFF. In nucleotides, the CDR3 is TGTGCCAGCTCACTACTAACGGGGTTGATGAACACTGAAGCTTTCTTT.

The V gene is TRBV6-1, the J gene TRBJ2-1, with D tentatively TRBD2 (6 bases). The V gene lost 4 bases and the J gene lost 7 bases, with 20 bases spanning the gap. Germline-derived CDR1 and CDR2 are MNHNS and SASEGT. This CDR3 region has 16 residues. The DNA of the CDR3 is TGTGCCAGCAGTGCCTCAGAGGGGACTCTCGCTAATGAGCAGTTCTTC. It translates to CASSASEGTLANEQFF.

Written as DNA, the CDR3 is TGTGCCATCAGTGGAGGGCCGAGCACAGATACGCAGTATTTT. Translated: CAISGGPSTDTQYF. This rearrangement joins TRBV10-3 to TRBJ2-3; the D gene is possibly TRBD2 (5 bases). Trimming shortened V by 4 bases and J by 0 bases, and 8 bases separated the two germline ends. CDR1 and CDR2 (germline): ENHRY, SYGVKD. The CDR3 runs to 14 residues.

This chain joins TRBV6-5 and TRBJ1-1, with D maybe TRBD1 (5 bases). The V gene's germline CDR1 is MNHEY and CDR2 SVGAGI. The V and J ends lost 7 bases and 8 bases respectively, with 17 bases between them. The CDR3 is 13 amino acids. The CDR3 loop reads CASTSELGQEAFF. The CDR3 region has the DNA TGTGCCAGCACTTCCGAACTTGGACAAGAAGCTTTCTTT.

The chain links TRBV5-1 to TRBJ1-3; 8 nucleotides agree with TRBD1. This CDR3 contains 16 residues. Germline V gene lookup returns CDR1 SGHRS and CDR2 YFSETQ. The ends lost 3 bases at V and 0 bases at J; junction bases unmatched: 5. Here the CDR3 DNA reads TGCGCCAGCAGCTCCGGACAGGGTCGCTCTGGAAACACCATATATTTT. Residues: CASSSGQGRSGNTIYF. Full variable domain (rest looked up from reference TRBV5-1 and TRBJ1-3): KAGVTQTPRYLIKTRGQQVTLSCSPISGHRSVSWYQQTPGQGLQFLFEYFSETQRNKGNFPGRFSGRQFSNSRSEMNVSTLELGDSALYLCASSSGQGRSGNTIYFGEGSWLTVV.

The V and J genes are TRBV5-1 and TRBJ2-3; 11 bases agree with TRBD1. Unmatched junction bases numbered 2, after V lost 0 bases and J lost 2 bases. The CDR3 sequence is 16 residues long. The germline V gene encodes CDR1 SGHRS and CDR2 YFSETQ. The DNA for the CDR3 is TGCGCCAGCAGCTTGGGTGGACAGGGGGCCACAGATACGCAGTATTTT. This sequence encodes CASSLGGQGATDTQYF.

The chain recombines TRBV28 with TRBJ2-3; D possibly corresponds to TRBD1 (6 bases). Between the trimmed V and J ends, which lost 2 bases and 6 bases, there was a span of 12 bases. CDR3 length equals 14 residues. The germline CDR1 and CDR2 sequences are MDHEN and SYDVKM. CDR3 protein: CASSLPYQGDTQYF. DNA of the CDR3: TGTGCCAGCAGTTTACCCTATCAGGGGGATACGCAGTATTTT. Supplemented by reference TRBV28 and TRBJ2-3, the full variable domain reads DVKVTQSSRYLVKRTGEKVFLECVQDMDHENMFWYRQDPGLGLRLIYFSYDVKMKEKGDIPEGYSVSREKKERFSLILESASTNQTSMYLCASSLPYQGDTQYFGPGTRLTVL.

The rearrangement uses TRBV27 and TRBJ2-3, with 13 nucleotides matching TRBD2. This CDR3 is built from 15 residues. Trimming at V came to 2 bases and at J to 6 bases, leaving 2 bases not matched to a gene. In germline, CDR1 is MNHEY, CDR2 SMNVEV (reference sequence). CDR3 loop: CASSLQTSGGDTQYF. The CDR3 region has the DNA TGTGCCAGCAGTTTACAGACTAGCGGGGGGGATACGCAGTATTTT.

Only a few counts were recorded for this clone. The chain joins TRBV10-3 to TRBJ2-3; a possible D gene is TRBD2 (7 bases). With 4 bases removed from V and 6 bases from J, the gap between germline ends came to 17 bases. CDR1 and CDR2 from the germline V gene are ENHRY and SYGVKD. The CDR3 runs 15 residues. The CDR3 bases are TGTGCCATCAGTGGGGGGGGGAGGGGGGGCGATACGCAGTATTTT. Its translation is CAISGGGRGGDTQYF.

V and J are TRBV5-1 and TRBJ2-5; 8 nucleotides agree with TRBD2. CDR3 length: 18 residues. Germline V gene sequence: CDR1 SGHRS, CDR2 YFSETQ. Unmatched junction bases numbered 10, after V lost 0 bases and J lost 0 bases. The CDR3 DNA reads TGCGCCAGCAGCTTGGGAGCGGGGCTAGCGGGCCACCAAGAGACCCAGTACTTC. This translates into CASSLGAGLAGHQETQYF.

In regard to this clone: The same CDR3 is also encoded by other DNA sequences in this sample. The chain recombines TRBV7-2 with TRBJ2-2; 9 nucleotides line up with TRBD1. This CDR3 region has 15 residues. Unmatched junction bases numbered 5, after V lost 4 bases and J lost 5 bases. Germline CDR1 and CDR2: SGHTA and FQGNSA. In DNA, the CDR3 is TGTGCCAGCAGCTACCGACAGGGGGGAACCGGGGAGCTGTTTTTT. Translation gives CASSYRQGGTGELFF.

This chain links TRBV6-4 with TRBJ1-2, with no clear D. Trimming took off 2 bases at V and 4 bases at J, with 8 bases between the two ends. The CDR3 is 13 amino acids. Germline CDR1 MRHNA, CDR2 SNTAGT. The CDR3 DNA is TGTGCCAGCAGTGACGTACAGTTCTATGGCTACACCTTC. Amino acids: CASSDVQFYGYTF.

The chain links TRBV2 to TRBJ2-7; 9 positions agree with TRBD1. The CDR3 spans 14 residues. Germline V lookup: CDR1 SNHLY, CDR2 FYNNEI. The V and J ends lost 3 bases and 1 base, in that order; junction bases with no gene match: 1. This chain's CDR3 is CASSDGTGSYEQYF. In DNA, the CDR3 is TGTGCCAGCAGTGACGGGACAGGGTCCTACGAGCAGTACTTC.